This T cell receptor beta chain was profiled in a study of T-cell reconstitution after alpha-beta-depleted transplantation in children. For TCRbeta, the library was prepared with unique molecular identifiers. Via MiXCR, TCRdb re-called the PCR reads, giving one row per CDR3 protein. Among around 530,000 distinct CDR3 sequences listed, approximately 29% were seen once. This clonotype was observed a handful of times. Trimming stripped 0 bases from V and 2 bases from J, with 10 bases between. The CDR3 spans 15 residues. The gene calls are TRBV12-3 or TRBV12-4 and TRBJ1-2, with D maybe TRBD1 (5 bases). This specimen consisted of PBMCs from the stem cell graft donor, obtained from the stem cell graft. The sequence was obtained from a human donor who donated a stem cell graft to a child with aplastic anemia. CDR3 sequence: CASSLAMGTNYGYTF. For the CDR3, the DNA is TGTGCCAGCAGTTTAGCGATGGGGACGAACTATGGCTACACCTTC.